This T cell receptor beta chain originates from a study of identical twins. Addition of a universal primer site occurred through template switching, and cDNA carried unique molecular identifiers. One entry per CDR3 protein, called by TCRdb with MiXCR from the 5' RACE reads. The sample has around 290,000 distinct CDR3 sequences, 8.5% to 9.5% seen once. Overall study results and limits: Models, which agreed with sharing between unrelated individuals, nonetheless underestimated the out-of-frame TCR alpha sharing seen in monozygotic twins.

The CDR3 is 17 residues long. V shed 3 bases, J shed 5 bases, and the junction held 13 bases outside the gene matches. Germline V lookup: CDR1 SGHAT, CDR2 FQNNGV. This clonotype was seen more than once but under ten times. Its antigen is as yet unknown. There were only healthy Caucasians among the donors. These same data were also listed under a study on yellow fever vaccine responses in identical twins.

This chain uses TRBV11-2 with TRBJ2-7; TRBD2 matches 10 bases. The clonotype was recovered from a woman aged 18-29 years in good health. The sample was CD8+ T cells sorted from blood. CDR3 sequence: CASSLYPASGSPNEQYF. The CDR3 DNA sequence: TGTGCCAGCAGCTTGTACCCTGCTAGCGGGAGTCCAAACGAGCAGTACTTC.